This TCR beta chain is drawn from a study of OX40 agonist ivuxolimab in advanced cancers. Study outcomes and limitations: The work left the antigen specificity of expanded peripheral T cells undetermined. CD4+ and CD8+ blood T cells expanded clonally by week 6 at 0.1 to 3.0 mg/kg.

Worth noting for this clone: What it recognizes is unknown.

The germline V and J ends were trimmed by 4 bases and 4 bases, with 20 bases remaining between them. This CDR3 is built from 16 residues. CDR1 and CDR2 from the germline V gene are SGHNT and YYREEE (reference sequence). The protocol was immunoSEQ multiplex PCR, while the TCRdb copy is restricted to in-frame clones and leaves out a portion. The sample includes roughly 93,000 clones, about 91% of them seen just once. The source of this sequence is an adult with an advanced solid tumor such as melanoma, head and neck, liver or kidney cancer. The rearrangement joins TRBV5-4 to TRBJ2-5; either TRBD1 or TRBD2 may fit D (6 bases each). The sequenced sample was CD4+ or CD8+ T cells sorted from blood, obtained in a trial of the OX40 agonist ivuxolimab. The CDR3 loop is CASSQDPGAGGETQYF. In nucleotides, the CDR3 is TGTGCCAGCAGCCAAGACCCGGGGGCGGGTGGAGAGACCCAGTACTTC.